The clone carrying this T cell receptor (beta chain) was recorded many times. The source of the sample is a study of T cells in Graves' hyperthyroidism and ophthalmopathy. The germline V gene has CDR1 SGHRS and CDR2 YFSETQ. The CDR3 is 14 amino acids. With V trimmed by 1 base and J by 3 bases, 3 bases remained unmatched. Fresh peripheral blood, 7.5 to 10 ml, was the source of the PBMCs. Amplification yielded TCR beta CDR3 regions, with RNA transcripts as the source. First-round RT-PCR with HTBI primers amplified the TCR CDR3 region. MiXCR, run by TCRdb on the multiplex PCR reads, gives a single entry per CDR3 protein. The sample shows 300,000 to 400,000 distinct CDR3 sequences, under 25% of them seen only once.

Material: blood. The gene calls are TRBV5-1 and TRBJ1-2, with TRBD1 identical over 7 bases. This TCR came from a woman aged 45-65 years with Graves' hyperthyroidism. The CDR3 loop is CASSLRGRDYGYTF. The CDR3 DNA reads as TGCGCCAGCAGCTTGAGGGGGCGCGACTATGGCTACACCTTC.